Presented here are 2 T cell receptor beta chains from one specimen sequenced in a study of shared clonotypes between healthy human individuals. Sequencing was performed with immunoSEQ multiplex PCR; in TCRdb, only in-frame clones are kept and a portion is missing. There are 2 million or so clones in the sample; less than 95% occur only once, and around 1.1% lies in the top ten. The naive CD8 subset, CD45RO-negative cells positively selected for CCR7, excluded terminally differentiated effector memory CD45RA+ cells. The sequenced sample was naive CD8+ T cells sorted from blood. All receptors derive from a man between 18 and 29 years old in good health.

The V gene is TRBV11-2, the J gene TRBJ1-1; D is unclear. V shed 3 bases and J shed 4 bases, with 9 bases lying between them. Germline CDR1 and CDR2: SGHAT and FQNNGV. This CDR3 has 13 amino acids. The chain's CDR3 is CASSLEYSTEAFF. The CDR3 DNA is TGTGCCAGCAGCTTGGAATATAGCACTGAAGCTTTCTTT.

The rearrangement uses TRBV10-3 and TRBJ2-7, with D possibly being TRBD1 (7 bases). The CDR3 totals 18 residues. Trimming pared 10 bases from V and 3 bases from J, leaving 31 bases between. Germline V gives CDR1 ENHRY, CDR2 SYGVKD. The CDR3 is CATRGVRQASPPLYEQYF. The DNA for the CDR3 is TGTGCCACCAGGGGGGTGCGACAGGCCTCCCCGCCCCTCTACGAGCAGTACTTC.